Described below is a single T cell receptor (beta chain) sequence and its context. Its cognate antigen has yet to be identified. The record has no base qualities; no much larger clone is one base away. The sample originates from a study of blood T cell repertoires in COVID-19 (dated by TCRdb to the early 2020s). Regarding the complete study: Samples from collaborators originated in the United States, Italy and Spain and spanned both the acute and convalescent phases of COVID-19. The repertoires were made available in a free public database intended to serve as a resource for research on the immune response to SARS-CoV-2. HLA class I and class II types, where available, came from metadata supplied by the sample provider rather than from assay-based typing. Deeply sampled blood TCRbeta repertoires from subjects exposed to, actively infected with, or recovered from COVID-19 were included in the dataset. Samples came from the ongoing ImmuneRACE study (first 160 participants) plus 1,254 subjects from 6 global collaborators. The sample metadata nearly always contained a de-identified subject ID, COVID-19 status, age in years and sex. The prospective study material was composed of cDNA or gDNA derived from T cells, B-cell-depleted T cells, or PBMCs. The full study reports these points: The amount of clinical and demographic metadata varied by source and participant and was provided uncurated.

Whole blood was collected in K2EDTA tubes by collaborating institutions according to the institutions' own protocols. Collaborator samples were shipped for TCRbeta analysis as frozen whole blood, isolated PBMCs, or DNA extracted from either sample type. The immunoSEQ Assay, a bias-controlled multiplex PCR, was used to amplify TCRbeta CDR3 regions from genomic DNA. As for how the authors treated the data: Nucleated cell counts per sample were estimated from amplification of reference gene primers within the assay. To quantify the absolute abundance of each unique TCRbeta CDR3 rearrangement, sequence reads were collapsed and filtered. For each sample, productive Simpson clonality was calculated by taking the square root of Simpson's diversity index across productive rearrangements. The immuneACCESS repertoire file appears here via TCRdb, limited to in-frame rearrangements. These files lack a portion of the clones; in checked studies, under half of the deficit traces to unresolved V genes, and the cause of the others is not known. The V and J calls and clone size were taken over from that table, and D and trimming were inferred from the DNA. This sample has around 110,000 clones in its table, and about 80% of those were observed once. Of the sample, around 16% is held by the ten largest clones.

Sequencing used peripheral blood. This sequence originates from a man in his 60s with active or convalescent COVID-19.

This receptor carries the CDR3 CASSYSGVNQPQHF. In nucleotides, the sequence is TGTGCCAGCAGTTACTCAGGGGTCAATCAGCCCCAGCATTTT. The chain is assembled from TRBV6-6 and TRBJ1-5; a tentative D call is TRBD1 (5 bases match). The germline V gene (reference sequence) specifies MNHNY as CDR1 and SVGAGI as CDR2. Counted from cysteine to phenylalanine, this CDR3 has 14 amino acids. Solely the CDR3 DNA is kept, with 42 bases framed from the first base. Trimming removed 0 bases from V and 3 bases from J, leaving 6 bases between the germline ends.